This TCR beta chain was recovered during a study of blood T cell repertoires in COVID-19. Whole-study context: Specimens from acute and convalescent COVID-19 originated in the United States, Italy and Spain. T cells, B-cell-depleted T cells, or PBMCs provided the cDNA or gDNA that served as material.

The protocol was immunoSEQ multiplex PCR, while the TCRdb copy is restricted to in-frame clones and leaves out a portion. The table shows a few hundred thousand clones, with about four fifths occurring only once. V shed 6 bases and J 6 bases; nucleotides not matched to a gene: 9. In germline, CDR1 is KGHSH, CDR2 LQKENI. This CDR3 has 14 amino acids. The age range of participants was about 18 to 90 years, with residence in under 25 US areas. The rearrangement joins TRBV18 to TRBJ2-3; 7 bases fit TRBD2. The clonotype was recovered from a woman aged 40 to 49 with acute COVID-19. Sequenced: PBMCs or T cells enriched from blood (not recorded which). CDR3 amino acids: CASSRDAGVDTQYF. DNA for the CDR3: TGTGCCAGCTCTCGAGACGCGGGAGTGGATACGCAGTATTTT.